The 11 T cell receptor beta chains listed next were all sequenced from one sample in a study of molecular identifiers for immune sequencing clone quantification. TCRdb used MiXCR to reprocess the PCR reads, holding one entry per CDR3 protein. The sample lists over 550,000 distinct CDR3 sequences, about 25% seen once, with 0.75% to 0.8% in the top ten. The sample comprised naive CD8+ T cells from blood, with Jurkat cell RNA spiked in. The subset was: FACS-sorted CD8+CD4-CCR7+CD45RA+ naive T cells. All receptors derive from a human donor in good health. Some libraries in this study had Jurkat cell RNA spiked in.

Concerning this clonotype itself: This may come from a read error, since a much larger clone is one base off. This chain uses TRBV6-2 or TRBV6-3 with TRBJ1-2; no clear D. The CDR3 extends over 11 amino acids. Germline lookup yields CDR1 MNHEY and CDR2 SVGEGT. The CDR3 is CASSYSYGCTF. The CDR3, as DNA: TGTGCCAGCAGTTACAGTTATGGCTGCACCTTC.

This clonotype was observed many times. The V gene is TRBV7-2, the J gene TRBJ2-5; 11 bases agree with TRBD2. CDR1 and CDR2 from the germline V gene are SGHTA and FQGNSA. V trimming: 5 bases; J trimming: 2 bases; junction bases outside the gene matches: 4. This CDR3 is 15 amino acids long. The CDR3 sequence is CASSPSGGMQETQYF. The CDR3 bases are TGTGCCAGCAGCCCTAGCGGGGGGATGCAAGAGACCCAGTACTTC.

This clonotype has ten or more counts. This rearrangement joins TRBV29-1 to TRBJ2-3; no firm D call. The CDR3 contains 11 residues. V lost 0 bases and J 6 bases, leaving 4 bases between the germline ends. Germline V CDR1 and CDR2: SQVTM, ANQGSEA. In DNA form, the CDR3 reads TGCAGCGTTGAAGACGTGGATACGCAGTATTTT. This translates into CSVEDVDTQYF.

Points on this clonotype: A much more abundant neighbour one base away suggests this may be a read error. This chain uses TRBV2 with TRBJ1-1, with D unclear. The germline V gene encodes CDR1 SNHLY and CDR2 FYNNEI. With 6 bases removed from V and 4 bases from J, the gap between germline ends came to 15 bases. This CDR3 comprises 14 residues. CDR3 region: CASRTTPRSTEAFF. For the CDR3, the DNA is TGTGCCAGCAGGACCACACCCAGGAGCACTGAAGCTTTCTTT. Together with reference TRBV2 and TRBJ1-1, the CDR3 gives the full variable domain: EPEVTQTPSHQVTQMGQEVILRCVPISNHLYFYWYRQILGQKVEFLVSFYNNEISEKSEIFDDQFSVERPDGSNFTLKIRSTKLEDSAMYFCASRTTPRSTEAFFGQGTRLTVV.

The chain joins TRBV28 to TRBJ2-1; no definite D call. The V end lost 3 bases, the J end lost 0 bases, and 9 bases lay between the germline ends. Germline V lookup: CDR1 MDHEN, CDR2 SYDVKM. This CDR3 contains 15 residues. Here the CDR3 reads CASSFTPSSYNEQFF. CDR3 nucleotides: TGTGCCAGCAGTTTTACTCCCAGCTCCTACAATGAGCAGTTCTTC.

There are a few counts of this clonotype. This rearrangement joins TRBV6-5 to TRBJ1-2; D gene unclear. Germline CDR1 MNHEY, CDR2 SVGAGI. V was shortened by 2 bases and J by 4 bases, with 11 bases between the two germline ends. This CDR3 comprises 14 residues. The CDR3 DNA reads TGTGCCAGCAGTTACGCCTCGACTGCCTATGGCTACACCTTC. This gives the protein CASSYASTAYGYTF.

J is TRBJ2-5 and V is TRBV2, with TRBD1 matching over 8 bases. The CDR3 length is 16 residues. Germline V lookup: CDR1 SNHLY, CDR2 FYNNEI. Losses at the gene ends were 1 base for V and 4 bases for J; bases not matched to a gene: 8. CDR3 in amino acids: CASSEDGTGFGETQYF. CDR3 coding DNA: TGTGCCAGCAGTGAAGATGGGACAGGATTCGGAGAGACCCAGTACTTC.

Comment on this clonotype: Since a much larger clone is just one base distant, this may be a read error. J is TRBJ2-1 and V is TRBV7-2; D might be TRBD2 (7 bases). The CDR3 loop spans 15 amino acids. Germline lookup yields CDR1 SGHTA and CDR2 FQGNSA. The CDR3 sequence is CASSLRAGAYNEKFF. The CDR3 region has the DNA TGTGCCAGCAGCTTAAGGGCGGGGGCCTACAATGAGAAGTTCTTC.

The V gene is TRBV14, the J gene TRBJ2-1; D gene unclear. Looked up from germline, CDR1 is SGHDN and CDR2 is FVKESK. CDR3 length: 15 residues. Trimming took off 0 bases at V and 10 bases at J, with 16 bases between the two ends. DNA for the CDR3: TGTGCCAGCAGCCAAGAATGGATAAGTTCCGGAGAGCAGTTCTTC. As protein: CASSQEWISSGEQFF.

This chain links TRBV5-6 with TRBJ1-1; the match to TRBD1 covers 7 bases. Germline values: CDR1 SGHDT, CDR2 YYEEEE. The CDR3 is made up of 13 amino acids. V shed 2 bases and J 7 bases; nucleotides not matched to a gene: 5. Written as DNA, the CDR3 is TGTGCCAGCAGCTTCCGGGACAGAGGTGAAGCTTTCTTT. This codes for CASSFRDRGEAFF. Supplemented by reference TRBV5-6 and TRBJ1-1, the full variable domain reads DAGVTQSPTHLIKTRGQQVTLRCSPKSGHDTVSWYQQALGQGPQFIFQYYEEEERQRGNFPDRFSGHQFPNYSSELNVNALLLGDSALYLCASSFRDRGEAFFGQGTRLTVV.

This clonotype has ten or more counts. Written as DNA, the CDR3 is TGTGCCAGCAGCTTAGGACAGGGCGGTATCACTGAAGCTTTCTTT. Its translation: CASSLGQGGITEAFF. The J gene is TRBJ1-1, the V gene TRBV7-8; 7 positions agree with TRBD1. Trimming cost V 1 base and J 4 bases; bases outside gene matches: 6. This CDR3 region has 15 residues. Per the germline V gene, CDR1 is SGHVS and CDR2 is FQNEAQ.